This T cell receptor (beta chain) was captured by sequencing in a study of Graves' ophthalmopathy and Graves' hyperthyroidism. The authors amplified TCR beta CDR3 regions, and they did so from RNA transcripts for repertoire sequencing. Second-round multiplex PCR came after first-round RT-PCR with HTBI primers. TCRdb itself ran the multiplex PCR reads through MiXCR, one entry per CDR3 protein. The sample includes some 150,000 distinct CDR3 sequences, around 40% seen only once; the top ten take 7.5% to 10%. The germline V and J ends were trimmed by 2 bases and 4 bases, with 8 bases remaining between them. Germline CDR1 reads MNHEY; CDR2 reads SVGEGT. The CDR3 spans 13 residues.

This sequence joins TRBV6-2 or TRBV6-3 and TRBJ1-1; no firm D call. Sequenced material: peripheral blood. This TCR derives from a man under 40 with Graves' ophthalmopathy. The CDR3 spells CASSYQWGTEAFF. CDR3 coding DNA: TGTGCCAGCAGTTACCAATGGGGCACTGAAGCTTTCTTT.